A single T cell receptor beta chain is shown here with its context. Its specificity is not known. The sample is drawn from a study of vaccination and CD4 T cells after COVID-19. As to treatment: approximately nine-day PBMC culture with coronavirus spike peptide pools or control peptides (ViraFEST assay). Sequenced with the Oncomine TCR Beta short-read assay was DNA taken from cultured CD4+ T cells. From the PCR reads, TCRdb called clonotypes with MiXCR, one entry per CDR3 protein. Among around 25,000 distinct CDR3 sequences listed, 67% were seen once. The sequence derives from a human donor who received a COVID-19 vaccine. The sample was CD4+ T cells from blood, cultured in vitro, taken after SARS-CoV-2 vaccination.

The CDR3 here is CASSQEAGGVSYNEQFF. The CDR3, as DNA: TGTGCCAGCAGCCAAGAAGCGGGGGGGGTCTCCTACAATGAGCAGTTCTTC. V gene TRBV4-2 combines with J gene TRBJ2-1; 10 bases map to TRBD2. The CDR3 runs to 17 residues. V shed 0 bases, J shed 0 bases, and the junction held 2 bases outside the gene matches. Per the germline V gene, CDR1 is LGHNA and CDR2 is YNFKEQ.